These T cell receptor beta chains were read from a single sample in a study of CD8 T cells in ankylosing spondylitis. Each CDR3 protein is one row after TCRdb ran MiXCR on the 5' RACE reads. The sample lists roughly 700,000 distinct CDR3 sequences, 15% to 20% seen once, with under 20% in the top ten. The sequencing input was blood, either unsorted or a sorted T cell fraction (not recorded which). The receptors shown here come from a male donor with ankylosing spondylitis. Each CDR3 is given with its conserved first and last residue. Fields, in order: clone size, D gene, J gene, V gene, CDR3 protein, CDR3 DNA. The D gene is left open where the match is weak. Clone size is not always given. Where it is, it says once, few, many or a class for expanded clones.

few TRBD2 TRBJ2-7 TRBV11-2 CASSPGGAGGGGPGRQYF TGTGCCAGCAGCCCAGGCGGGGCGGGAGGAGGGGGTCCTGGGAGGCAGTACTTC
many TRBD2 TRBJ2-1 TRBV3-1 CASSQGWAGGPAEQFF TGTGCCAGCAGCCAAGGATGGGCGGGGGGGCCTGCTGAGCAGTTCTTC
- - TRBJ1-1 TRBV7-8 CASSLGSAGKAFF TGTGCCAGCAGCTTAGGTTCGGCAGGCAAAGCTTTCTTT
few TRBD2 TRBJ2-7 TRBV20-1 CSASQASGSYEQYF TGCAGTGCTAGTCAAGCTAGCGGCTCCTACGAGCAGTACTTC
- TRBD1 TRBJ2-7 TRBV7-2 CASSLTGGGDEQYF TGTGCCAGCAGCTTGACAGGGGGCGGCGACGAGCAGTACTTC
few - TRBJ1-3 TRBV20-1 CSAKATGNTIYF TGCAGTGCTAAAGCGACTGGAAACACCATATATTTT
few - TRBJ1-1 TRBV9 CASSPLAAEAFF TGTGCCAGCAGCCCGCTAGCGGCTGAAGCTTTCTTT
many TRBD2 TRBJ2-3 TRBV5-1 CASSLAGGATDTQYF TGTGCCAGCAGCTTAGCGGGAGGGGCCACAGATACGCAGTATTTT
- - TRBJ1-1 TRBV20-1 CSARSAQGPYEAFF TGCAGTGCTAGAAGCGCTCAGGGCCCTTACGAAGCTTTCTTT
- - TRBJ1-5 TRBV30 CAWSLDGTNQPQHF TGTGCCTGGAGCCTGGACGGCACCAATCAGCCCCAGCATTTT
- - TRBJ2-1 TRBV11-2 CASSLVGASGRPGSSYNEQFF TGTGCCAGCAGCTTAGTTGGGGCAAGCGGACGGCCGGGAAGCTCCTACAATGAGCAGTTCTTC
- - TRBJ1-2 TRBV5-1 CASSLGDANYGYTF TGCGCCAGCAGCTTGGGGGACGCTAACTATGGCTACACCTTC
few - TRBJ1-1 TRBV4-1 CASSQVGEPNTEAFF TGCGCCAGCAGCCAAGTTGGTGAACCGAACACTGAAGCTTTCTTT
few TRBD1 TRBJ2-7 TRBV12-3/TRBV12-4 CASRYGTGSGEQYF TGTGCCAGCAGATACGGGACAGGGTCGGGCGAGCAGTACTTC
few - TRBJ1-5 TRBV18 CASSPTRLNQPQHF TGTGCCAGCTCACCCACAAGGCTCAATCAGCCCCAGCATTTT
- - TRBJ2-7 TRBV6-1 CASSEFIAAGGTYEQYF TGTGCCAGCAGTGAATTTATAGCGGCAGGAGGGACCTACGAGCAGTACTTC
few - TRBJ2-2 TRBV14 CASSPTAGRLVGELFF TGTGCCAGCAGCCCCACGGCAGGGCGGCTTGTCGGGGAGCTGTTTTTT
few - TRBJ2-7 TRBV12-3/TRBV12-4 CASSHSGNSYEQYF TGTGCCAGCAGTCATAGCGGAAACTCCTACGAGCAGTACTTC
few TRBD2 TRBJ2-3 TRBV20-1 CSAQGLAGTTDTQYF TGCAGTGCCCAGGGACTAGCGGGGACCACAGATACGCAGTATTTT
few - TRBJ2-5 TRBV12-3/TRBV12-4 CASKTEQGGGTQYF TGTGCCAGCAAAACTGAACAGGGCGGCGGGACCCAGTACTTC
many - TRBJ2-5 TRBV29-1 CSVSMGLRETQYF TGCAGCGTTAGTATGGGGCTACGTGAGACCCAGTACTTC
- TRBD1 TRBJ2-2 TRBV4-1 CASSQTGKGDTGELFF TGCGCCAGCAGCCAGACAGGGAAAGGGGACACCGGGGAGCTGTTTTTT
- TRBD2 TRBJ2-1 TRBV2 CASSVLAGTNEQFF TGTGCCAGCAGTGTCCTAGCGGGTACCAATGAGCAGTTCTTC
few - TRBJ2-7 TRBV24-1 CATSDLTRPYEQYF TGTGCCACCAGTGATTTGACCAGACCCTACGAGCAGTACTTC
- - TRBJ1-3 TRBV2 CASREQGGYGNTIYF TGTGCCAGCAGGGAACAGGGTGGTTATGGAAACACCATATATTTT
- TRBD1 TRBJ1-1 TRBV6-5 CASSTTGTGAAFF TGTGCCAGCAGTACTACCGGGACAGGGGCAGCTTTCTTT
- - TRBJ1-2 TRBV29-1 CSVGGGQKNYGYTF TGCAGCGTGGGAGGAGGACAGAAAAACTATGGCTACACCTTC
- - TRBJ2-2 TRBV7-9 CASSPVAVTNTGELFF TGTGCCAGCAGCCCGGTAGCGGTTACGAACACCGGGGAGCTGTTTTTT
- - TRBJ2-1 TRBV7-9 CASSLEGFGVYNEQFF TGTGCCAGCAGCTTAGAAGGATTCGGAGTTTACAATGAGCAGTTCTTC
- - TRBJ2-7 TRBV20-1 CSARDPESYEQYF TGCAGTGCTAGGGACCCCGAGAGCTACGAGCAGTACTTC
- TRBD1 TRBJ2-7 TRBV29-1 CSVAKDRAYEQYF TGCAGCGTTGCGAAAGACAGGGCCTACGAGCAGTACTTC